This TCR beta chain was obtained from a study of long-term antiretroviral therapy in people with HIV. This was the immunoSEQ v3.0 assay at survey level. TCRdb's copy holds only in-frame clones and misses some; the assay was immunoSEQ multiplex PCR. The table includes 19,000 or so clones, roughly 80% detected once. The germline V gene has CDR1 LGHNT and CDR2 FRNRAP. V lost 2 bases and J 5 bases, leaving 4 bases between the germline ends. The CDR3 spans 12 residues. This sequence joins TRBV12-5 and TRBJ1-5; no clear D gene. This TCR was recovered from a man aged 18 to 35 with HIV. This specimen consisted of unsorted PBMCs, obtained 0.9 years after starting antiretroviral therapy. This CDR3 reads CASGLSDQPQHF. In DNA form, the CDR3 reads TGTGCTAGTGGTTTGTCTGATCAGCCCCAGCATTTT.